The 12 T cell receptor beta chains below were found in one sample sequenced in a study of blood T cell repertoires in COVID-19. The table came from immunoSEQ multiplex PCR; TCRdb's copy has only in-frame clones and leaves some out. In the table there are over 55,000 clones, about 87% of which are singletons. The sequenced sample was peripheral blood. These receptor sequences come from a man in his forties or fifties with active COVID-19.

The chain is built from TRBV19 and TRBJ1-4; D is unclear. The germline CDR1 and CDR2 sequences are LNHDA and SQIVND (reference sequence). The V end was cut by 8 bases, the J end by 8 bases, with 12 bases between. The CDR3 sequence is 12 residues long. The CDR3 region is CASRFSGEKLFF. CDR3 coding DNA: TGTGCCAGTCGATTTTCGGGGGAAAAACTGTTTTTT. The variable domain in full, with the rest retrieved from reference TRBV19 and TRBJ1-4, is DGGITQSPKYLFRKEGQNVTLSCEQNLNHDAMYWYRQDPGQGLRLIYYSQIVNDFQKGDIAEGYSVSREKKESFPLTVTSAQKNPTAFYLCASRFSGEKLFFGSGTQLSVL.

V is TRBV4-3 and J is TRBJ2-5; perhaps TRBD2 as D (6 bases). Trimming left V 4 bases short and J 1 base short, with 7 bases between. The CDR3 totals 13 residues. Per germline, CDR1 LGHNA and CDR2 YSLEER. The CDR3 region is CASSLSGQETQYF. CDR3 nucleotides: TGCGCCAGCAGCCTTAGCGGCCAAGAGACCCAGTACTTC.

The chain has TRBV5-1 and TRBJ2-5; 8 nucleotides align to TRBD2. This CDR3 has 16 residues. Trimming took 4 bases from V and 5 from J; bases not matched to a gene: 13. CDR1 is SGHRS and CDR2 is YFSETQ in the germline V gene. The chain's CDR3 is CASSESSGTQRETQYF. Here the CDR3 DNA reads TGCGCCAGCAGCGAGAGTAGCGGGACACAGAGGGAGACCCAGTACTTC. Full variable domain (rest looked up from reference TRBV5-1 and TRBJ2-5): KAGVTQTPRYLIKTRGQQVTLSCSPISGHRSVSWYQQTPGQGLQFLFEYFSETQRNKGNFPGRFSGRQFSNSRSEMNVSTLELGDSALYLCASSESSGTQRETQYFGPGTRLLVL.

The V gene is TRBV5-1, the J gene TRBJ2-7; no clear D gene. V lost 4 bases and J 1 base, leaving 6 bases between the germline ends. The CDR3 has 12 amino acids. Germline CDR1 is SGHRS and CDR2 is YFSETQ. The CDR3 reads CASSPESYEQYF. CDR3 DNA sequence: TGCGCCAGCAGCCCGGAGTCCTACGAGCAGTACTTC.

The V call is TRBV18, the J call TRBJ2-1, with D perhaps matching TRBD2 (5 bases). Trimming stripped 3 bases from V and 6 bases from J, with 6 bases between. The CDR3 has 12 amino acids. Germline CDR1 is KGHSH and CDR2 is LQKENI. CDR3 amino acids: CASSPGVNEQFF. In nucleotides, the CDR3 is TGTGCCAGCTCACCCGGGGTCAATGAGCAGTTCTTC.

The CDR3 DNA is TGTGCCAGTACAACAGGTATCAATCAGCCCCAGCATTTT. Translation: CASTTGINQPQHF. The chain links TRBV19 to TRBJ1-5, with a possible D match to TRBD1 (5 bases). This CDR3 is built from 13 residues. Germline V gene lookup returns CDR1 LNHDA and CDR2 SQIVND (reference sequence). Trimming cost V 7 bases and J 3 bases, with 10 bases left between them.

A few counts support this clone. The gene calls are TRBV19 and TRBJ1-4; D not resolved. From germline, CDR1 is LNHDA and CDR2 SQIVND (reference sequence). The CDR3 sequence is 14 residues long. The V and J ends lost 5 bases and 2 bases respectively, with 9 bases between them. CDR3 sequence: CASSFVQTNEKLFF. The CDR3, as DNA: TGTGCCAGTAGTTTTGTACAGACTAATGAAAAACTGTTTTTT. Complete variable domain (other parts from reference TRBV19 and TRBJ1-4): DGGITQSPKYLFRKEGQNVTLSCEQNLNHDAMYWYRQDPGQGLRLIYYSQIVNDFQKGDIAEGYSVSREKKESFPLTVTSAQKNPTAFYLCASSFVQTNEKLFFGSGTQLSVL.

This clone appeared a few times. This rearrangement joins TRBV9 to TRBJ1-2; D is perhaps TRBD1 (6 bases). CDR3 size: 13 residues. The germline CDR1 and CDR2 sequences are SGDLS and YYNGEE. V lost 4 bases, J lost 7 bases, and 14 bases lay in between. The CDR3 is CASSLLTGIGYTF. The CDR3 DNA is TGTGCCAGCAGCTTATTGACAGGAATTGGCTACACCTTC. Looking up the rest from reference TRBV9 and TRBJ1-2 gives the full variable domain: DSGVTQTPKHLITATGQRVTLRCSPRSGDLSVYWYQQSLDQGLQFLIQYYNGEERAKGNILERFSAQQFPDLHSELNLSSLELGDSALYFCASSLLTGIGYTFGSGTRLTVV.

The chain links TRBV5-1 to TRBJ2-7; the match to TRBD1 covers 9 bases. Trimming took 4 bases from V and 4 from J; bases not matched to a gene: 9. The CDR3 is made up of 15 amino acids. Looked up from germline, CDR1 is SGHRS and CDR2 is YFSETQ. CDR3 coding DNA: TGCGCCAGCAGCACATGGACAGGGGTAGGGTACGAGCAGTACTTC. Amino acid sequence: CASSTWTGVGYEQYF.

The V gene is TRBV6-6, the J gene TRBJ1-1; maybe TRBD1 (5 bases). The CDR3 length is 16 residues. V was cut by 3 bases and J by 1 base, with 15 bases left in between. Germline CDR1 reads MNHNY; CDR2 reads SVGAGI (reference sequence). CDR3 DNA sequence: TGTGCCAGCAGTTATCTTCAGGGCGGAACGAACACTGAAGCTTTCTTT. Translated: CASSYLQGGTNTEAFF.

The chain recombines TRBV5-6 with TRBJ2-1; 8 positions match TRBD1. CDR1 and CDR2 from the germline V gene are SGHDT and YYEEEE. The trim removed 0 bases at V and 8 bases at J, leaving 7 bases unmatched. CDR3 size: 15 residues. CDR3 bases: TGTGCCAGCAGCTTGGGAGACAGGGGTCGTCATGAGCAGTTCTTC. Its translation: CASSLGDRGRHEQFF.

The rearrangement uses TRBV14 and TRBJ2-5; 7 positions match TRBD2. Losses at the gene ends were 4 bases for V and 6 bases for J; bases not matched to a gene: 11. Germline V lookup: CDR1 SGHDN, CDR2 FVKESK. This CDR3 is 15 amino acids long. DNA of the CDR3: TGTGCCAGCAGCCCCACGGGCGGGAGCTTAAAGACCCAGTACTTC. Translated: CASSPTGGSLKTQYF.